This entry is about one T cell receptor beta chain. What it recognizes is unknown. A single record per CDR3 protein comes from TCRdb applying MiXCR to the reads. The sample records under 200,000 distinct CDR3 sequences, 8.5% to 10% being singletons. These data belong to a study of T cell repertoires in cytomegalovirus infection. Turning to the study itself: Shared public TCR beta signatures pointed to both CMV infection and a matching HLA type. Study-wide points: CMV carriers with the relevant HLA were identified by cumulative public TCR beta family frequency. CMV-specific HLA-C-restricted TCR beta clonotypes dominated the ex vivo response.

Germline V gene data show CDR1 as SGHTA and CDR2 as FQGNSA. This CDR3 is built from 15 residues. Trimming removed 5 bases from V and 7 bases from J; junction bases left unmatched: 10. The sample was PBMCs. The chain combines TRBV7-2 with TRBJ2-1, with TRBD2 identical over 8 bases. The receptor comes from a human donor in good health (CMV status not recorded). Some clones in this sample may be carry-over from other donors' samples. The CDR3 DNA follows: TGTGCCAGCAGCCCCCGGACTAGCAGTTTGAATGAGCAGTTCTTC. Its protein product is CASSPRTSSLNEQFF. Looking up the rest from reference TRBV7-2 and TRBJ2-1 gives the full variable domain: GAGVSQSPSNKVTEKGKDVELRCDPISGHTALYWYRQSLGQGLEFLIYFQGNSAPDKSGLPSDRFSAERTGGSVSTLTIQRTQQEDSAVYLCASSPRTSSLNEQFFGPGTRLTVL.